This T cell receptor beta chain was captured in a study of blood T cell repertoires in COVID-19. Sequencing used immunoSEQ multiplex PCR; TCRdb keeps in-frame clones, though not all of them. Of 55,000 to 65,000 clones listed, 80% to 95% are singletons. The V end was cut by 10 bases, the J end by 6 bases, with 16 bases between. The CDR3 runs 13 residues. The V gene's germline CDR1 is SGHVS and CDR2 FQNEAQ. Sequences were obtained from peripheral blood. V and J are TRBV7-8 and TRBJ2-1; D is unresolved. This sequence originates from a woman over 75 with active COVID-19. CDR3: CATTDFGSNEQFF. The CDR3 DNA reads as TGTGCCACCACCGACTTTGGATCCAATGAGCAGTTCTTC.